This TCR beta chain emerged from a study of neurological immune-mediated disorders. Overall study results and limits: Subjects shared no identical expanded-clone CDR3 amino acid sequences, suggesting private TCR-beta repertoires in all groups.

This CDR3 comprises 13 residues. The germline CDR1 and CDR2 sequences are SGHTA and FQGNSA. With 2 bases removed from V and 1 base from J, the gap between germline ends came to 5 bases. This clonotype showed up many times. The antigen is unknown. The authors produced cDNA by 5'RACE using 10-nucleotide random UMIs. One entry per CDR3 protein results from TCRdb running MiXCR on the 5' RACE reads. This table holds some 57,000 distinct CDR3 sequences, 3% to 4% found once. Sequencing was performed on PBMCs. This sequence joins TRBV7-2 and TRBJ1-1, with D unresolved. The TCR sequence derives from a woman between 55 and 75 years old with multiple sclerosis. CDR3 DNA: TGTGCCAGCAGCTTATGGGAGAACACTGAAGCTTTCTTT. Translation: CASSLWENTEAFF.